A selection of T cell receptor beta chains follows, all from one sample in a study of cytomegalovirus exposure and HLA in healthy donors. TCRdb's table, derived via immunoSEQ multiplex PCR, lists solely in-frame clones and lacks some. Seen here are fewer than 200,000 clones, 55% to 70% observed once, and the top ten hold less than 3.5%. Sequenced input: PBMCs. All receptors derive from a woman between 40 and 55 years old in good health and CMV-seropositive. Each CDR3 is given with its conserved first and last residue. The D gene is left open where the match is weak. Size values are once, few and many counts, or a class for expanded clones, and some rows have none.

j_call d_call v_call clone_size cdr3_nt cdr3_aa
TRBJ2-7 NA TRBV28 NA TGTGCCAGCAGTCGGGTAGCCTCCTACGAGCAGTACTTC CASSRVASYEQYF
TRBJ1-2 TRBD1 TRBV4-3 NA TGCGCCAGCAGCCAAGATGGGACAGAAGGGGTCCCCGGTGGCTACCCCTTC CASSQDGTEGVPGGYPF
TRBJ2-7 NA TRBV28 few TGTGCCAGCAGTTTATGGGATGCCCGGGCAGGGAAATACGAGCAGTACTTC CASSLWDARAGKYEQYF
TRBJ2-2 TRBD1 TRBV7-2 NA TGTGCCAGCAGCTTAGCGACAGGGTCGTACACCGGGGAGCTGTTTTTT CASSLATGSYTGELFF
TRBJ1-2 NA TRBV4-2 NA TGTGCCAGCAGCCAAGGATCGCTCGGACAGACGTCTTATGGCTACACCTTC CASSQGSLGQTSYGYTF
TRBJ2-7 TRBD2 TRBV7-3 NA TGTGCCAGCAGCTTAACCGGGACTAGCGGGAATCACGAGCAGTACTTC CASSLTGTSGNHEQYF
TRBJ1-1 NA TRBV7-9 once TGTGCCAGCAGCTTAGTCGGGGGGAACACTGAAGCTTTCTTT CASSLVGGNTEAFF
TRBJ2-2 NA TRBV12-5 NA TGTGCTAGTGGTTTGTTCCGAGGCGGGAACACCGGGGAGCTGTTTTTT CASGLFRGGNTGELFF
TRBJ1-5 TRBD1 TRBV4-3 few TGCGCCAGCAGCCAGGCGGACAGGGGGCAGCCCCAGCATTTT CASSQADRGQPQHF
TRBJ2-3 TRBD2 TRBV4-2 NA TGTGCCAGCAGACCCCTCGCTAGCGGGGGGGCAGATACGCAGTATTTT CASRPLASGGADTQYF
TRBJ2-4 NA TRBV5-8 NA TGTGCCAGCAGCCTGGGTGGGACACCCGACATTCAGTACTTC CASSLGGTPDIQYF
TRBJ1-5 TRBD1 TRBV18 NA TGTGCCAGCTCTCTCGACAGGGGGGTCAATCAGCCCCAGCATTTT CASSLDRGVNQPQHF
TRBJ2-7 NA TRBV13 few TGTGCCAGCAGCTCTTGGACTGACTCCTACGAGCAGTACTTC CASSSWTDSYEQYF
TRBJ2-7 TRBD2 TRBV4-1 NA TGCGCCAGCAGCCAAGTCCCCCGGGGGAGGGCCTACGAGCAGTACTTC CASSQVPRGRAYEQYF
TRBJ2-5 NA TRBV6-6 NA TGTGCCAGCAGTTACTCGGGGAGGCCGGAAGAGACCCAGTACTTC CASSYSGRPEETQYF
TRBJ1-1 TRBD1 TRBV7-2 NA TGTGCCAGCAGCTTTTACAGGGGGGACACTGAAGCTTTCTTT CASSFYRGDTEAFF
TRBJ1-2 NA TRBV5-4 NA TGTGCCAGCAGCTTGGATACAGGAAACTATGGCTACCCCTTC CASSLDTGNYGYPF
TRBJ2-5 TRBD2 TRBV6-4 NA TGTGCCAGCAGTGTCGGCGGCGGGAGAGGAGAGACCCAGTACTTC CASSVGGGRGETQYF
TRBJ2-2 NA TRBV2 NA TGTGCCAGCATCAAGGGGGCCGGGGAGCTGTTTTTT CASIKGAGELFF
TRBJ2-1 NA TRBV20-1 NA TGCAGTTATATGGGTGGAGGAGGGCAGTTCTTC CSYMGGGGQFF
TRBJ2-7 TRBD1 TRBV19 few TGTGCCACTTCCCCTACAGGGGCCTCCTACGAGCAGTACTTC CATSPTGASYEQYF
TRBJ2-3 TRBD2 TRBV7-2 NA TGTGCCAGCAGCTTCCGGGAGGGTGCGCAGTATTTT CASSFREGAQYF
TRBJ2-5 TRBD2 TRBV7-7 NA TGTGCTAGCAGCCCATCTGCGGGGCTAGCGGGAGGGAGGTACCAAGAGACCCAGTACTTC CASSPSAGLAGGRYQETQYF
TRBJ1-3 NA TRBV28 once TGTGCCAGCAGTGCGCCCCGGGGGGACACCATATATTTT CASSAPRGDTIYF
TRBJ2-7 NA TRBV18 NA TGTGCCAGCTCACCACCAGGGGCCTCCTACGAGCAGTACTTC CASSPPGASYEQYF
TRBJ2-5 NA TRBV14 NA TGTGCCAGCAGCCAAGACAGGCTCCAAGAGACCCAGTACTTC CASSQDRLQETQYF
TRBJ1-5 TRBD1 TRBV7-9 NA TGTTCCAGCAGCTTAGCCCTTACCGGGACAGGGGCTAATCAGCCCCAGCATTTT CSSSLALTGTGANQPQHF
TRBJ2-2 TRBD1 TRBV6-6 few TGTGCCAGCAGTGGACAGGGCAGGGAGCTGTTTTTT CASSGQGRELFF
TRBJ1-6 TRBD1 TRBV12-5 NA TGTGCTAGTGGTGAGGACAGGGGTTCACCCCTCCACTTT CASGEDRGSPLHF
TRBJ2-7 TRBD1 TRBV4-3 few TGCGCCAGCAGCCAAGATCGGGACAGGGGATACGAGCAGTACTTC CASSQDRDRGYEQYF
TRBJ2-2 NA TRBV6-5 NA TGTGCCATCCTAGGGGCCAACGGGGAGCTGTTTTTT CAILGANGELFF
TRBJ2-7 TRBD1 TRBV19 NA TGTGCCAGTCAAGAGGACAGGGACAGCTACGAGCAGTACTTC CASQEDRDSYEQYF